These 6 T cell receptor beta chains were sequenced from one sample in a study of blood T cell repertoires in COVID-19. This table comes from immunoSEQ multiplex PCR, and its TCRdb copy is limited to in-frame clones, with some not included. Of roughly 380,000 clones in the sample, more than 70% were seen once. The sequenced sample consisted of peripheral blood. Receptors originate from a woman in her sixties with COVID-19, enrolled during active disease.

The CDR3 DNA reads TGTGCCACATTGGACGGACAGACGAACTATGGCTACACCTTC. Protein sequence: CATLDGQTNYGYTF. The chain carries TRBV27 and TRBJ1-2, with D possibly matching TRBD1 (6 bases). Trimming took 10 bases from V and 2 from J, leaving 17 bases between them. Germline V gene data show CDR1 as MNHEY and CDR2 as SMNVEV (reference sequence). CDR3 size: 14 residues.

The chain is built from TRBV12-3 or TRBV12-4 and TRBJ2-2; D is uncertain. This CDR3 has 13 residues. With 5 bases removed from V and 6 bases from J, the gap between germline ends came to 10 bases. The CDR3 DNA reads TGTGCCAGCAGTAAGACATTGGCCGGGGAGCTGTTTTTT. Its protein product is CASSKTLAGELFF.

The chain joins TRBV9 to TRBJ1-6; D unclear. Germline V gene lookup returns CDR1 SGDLS and CDR2 YYNGEE. This CDR3 has 16 residues. V gave up 4 bases and J gave up 4 bases, with 15 bases separating them. This CDR3 is CASSPESRLYNSPLHF. CDR3 bases: TGTGCCAGCAGCCCCGAGTCGCGTCTTTATAATTCACCCCTCCACTTT. The variable domain in full, with the rest retrieved from reference TRBV9 and TRBJ1-6, is DSGVTQTPKHLITATGQRVTLRCSPRSGDLSVYWYQQSLDQGLQFLIQYYNGEERAKGNILERFSAQQFPDLHSELNLSSLELGDSALYFCASSPESRLYNSPLHFGNGTRLTVT.

The chain employs TRBV7-2 and TRBJ2-1, with a weak D call TRBD2 (5 bases). This CDR3 contains 13 residues. Per germline, CDR1 SGHTA and CDR2 FQGNSA. The V gene lost 1 base and the J gene lost 7 bases, with 8 bases spanning the gap. The CDR3 is CASSLVRGNEQFF. The CDR3 DNA reads as TGTGCCAGCAGCTTAGTTAGAGGGAATGAGCAGTTCTTC.

DNA for the CDR3: TGTGCCAGCAGTGACAGAATAGATACGCAGTATTTT. It yields the protein CASSDRIDTQYF. The chain joins TRBV7-3 to TRBJ2-3, with D tentatively TRBD1 (5 bases). CDR3 size: 12 residues. The germline CDR1 and CDR2 sequences are SGHTA and FQGTGA. Trimming removed 6 bases from V and 5 bases from J, with 9 bases in between.

V is TRBV10-3 and J is TRBJ2-2, with D tentatively TRBD1 (6 bases). This CDR3 comprises 15 residues. Germline V CDR1 and CDR2: ENHRY, SYGVKD. Trimming stripped 5 bases from V and 3 bases from J, with 13 bases between. The CDR3 DNA follows: TGTGCCATCAGTTCCCGGGACACCTACACCGGGGAGCTGTTTTTT. This encodes CAISSRDTYTGELFF.